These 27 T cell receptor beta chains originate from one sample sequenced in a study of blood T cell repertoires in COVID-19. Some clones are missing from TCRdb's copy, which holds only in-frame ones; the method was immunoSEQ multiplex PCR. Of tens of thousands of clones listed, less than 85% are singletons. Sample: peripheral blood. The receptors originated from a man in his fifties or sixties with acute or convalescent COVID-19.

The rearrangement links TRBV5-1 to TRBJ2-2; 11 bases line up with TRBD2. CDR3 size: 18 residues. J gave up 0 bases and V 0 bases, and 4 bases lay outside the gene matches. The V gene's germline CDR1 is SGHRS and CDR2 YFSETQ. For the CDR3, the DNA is TGCGCCAGCAGCTTGGCGGGACTAGCGGCCCCGAACACCGGGGAGCTGTTTTTT. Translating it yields CASSLAGLAAPNTGELFF.

The CDR3 sequence: CASSLGQGRTEAFF. The DNA of the CDR3 is TGTGCCAGCAGCTTGGGACAGGGGCGCACTGAAGCTTTCTTT. This chain joins TRBV5-5 and TRBJ1-1; 8 positions agree with TRBD1. CDR3 length equals 14 residues. Looked up from germline, CDR1 is SGHKS and CDR2 is YYEKEE (reference sequence). V dropped 0 bases and J dropped 4; count of bases not matched to a gene: 2. Full variable domain (missing parts from reference TRBV5-5 and TRBJ1-1): DAGVTQSPTHLIKTRGQQVTLRCSPISGHKSVSWYQQVLGQGPQFIFQYYEKEERGRGNFPDRFSARQFPNYSSELNVNALLLGDSALYLCASSLGQGRTEAFFGQGTRLTVV.

In DNA form, the CDR3 reads TGTGCCAGCAGTTCCCTATTGTCGGGGGACGGCATTCAGTACTTC. Its translation is CASSSLLSGDGIQYF. The chain carries TRBV6-6 and TRBJ2-4; weak D call: TRBD2 (6 bases). This CDR3 contains 15 residues. CDR1 is MNHNY, CDR2 SVGAGI, per germline (reference sequence). V was pared by 4 bases and J by 9 bases, with 19 bases between.

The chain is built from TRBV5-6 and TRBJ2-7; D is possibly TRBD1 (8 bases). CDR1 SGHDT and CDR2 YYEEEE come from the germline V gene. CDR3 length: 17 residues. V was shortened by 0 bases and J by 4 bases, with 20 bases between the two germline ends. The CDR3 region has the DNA TGTGCCAGCAGCTTGGCCCTGGACAGGGCGGGGGAGTACGAGCAGTACTTC. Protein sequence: CASSLALDRAGEYEQYF.

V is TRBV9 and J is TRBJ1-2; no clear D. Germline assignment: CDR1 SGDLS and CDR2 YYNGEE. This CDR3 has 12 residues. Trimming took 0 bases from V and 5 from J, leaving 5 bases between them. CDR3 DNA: TGTGCCAGCAGCGTAGACGGGTATGGCTACACCTTC. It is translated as CASSVDGYGYTF.

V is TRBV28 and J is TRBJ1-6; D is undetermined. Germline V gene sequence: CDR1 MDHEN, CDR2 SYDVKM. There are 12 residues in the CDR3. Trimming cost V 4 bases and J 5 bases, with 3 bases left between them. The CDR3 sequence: CASSSDNSPLHF. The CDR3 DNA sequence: TGTGCCAGCAGTTCAGATAATTCACCCCTCCACTTT.

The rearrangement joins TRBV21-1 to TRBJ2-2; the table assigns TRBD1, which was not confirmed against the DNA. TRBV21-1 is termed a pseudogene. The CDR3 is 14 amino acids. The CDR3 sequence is CASSYQGWPGELFF. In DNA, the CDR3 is TGTGCCAGCAGCTACCAGGGATGGCCCGGGGAGCTGTTTTTT.

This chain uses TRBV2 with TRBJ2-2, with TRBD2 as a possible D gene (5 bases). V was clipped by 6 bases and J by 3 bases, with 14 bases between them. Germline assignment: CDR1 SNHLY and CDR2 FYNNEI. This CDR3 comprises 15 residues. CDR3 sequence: CASSRRGDDTGELFF. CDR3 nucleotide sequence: TGTGCCAGCAGCCGACGGGGAGACGACACCGGGGAGCTGTTTTTT. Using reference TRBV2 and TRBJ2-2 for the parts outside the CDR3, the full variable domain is EPEVTQTPSHQVTQMGQEVILRCVPISNHLYFYWYRQILGQKVEFLVSFYNNEISEKSEIFDDQFSVERPDGSNFTLKIRSTKLEDSAMYFCASSRRGDDTGELFFGEGSRLTVL.

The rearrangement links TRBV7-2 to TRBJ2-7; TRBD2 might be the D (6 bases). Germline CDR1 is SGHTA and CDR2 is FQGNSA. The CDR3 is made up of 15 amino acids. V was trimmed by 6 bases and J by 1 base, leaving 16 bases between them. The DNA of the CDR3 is TGTGCCAGCAGTTTTCTAGCGTCGTCGTCCTACGAGCAGTACTTC. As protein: CASSFLASSSYEQYF.

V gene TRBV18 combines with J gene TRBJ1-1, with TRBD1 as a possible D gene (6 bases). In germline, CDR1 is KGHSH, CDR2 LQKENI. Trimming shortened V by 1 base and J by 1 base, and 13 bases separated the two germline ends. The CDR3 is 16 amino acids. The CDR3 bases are TGTGCCAGCTCACCACGGGAACTGACAGGGAACACTGAAGCTTTCTTT. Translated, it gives CASSPRELTGNTEAFF. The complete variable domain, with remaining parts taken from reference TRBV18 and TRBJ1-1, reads NAGVMQNPRHLVRRRGQEARLRCSPMKGHSHVYWYRQLPEEGLKFMVYLQKENIIDESGMPKERFSAEFPKEGPSILRIQQVVRGDSAAYFCASSPRELTGNTEAFFGQGTRLTVV.

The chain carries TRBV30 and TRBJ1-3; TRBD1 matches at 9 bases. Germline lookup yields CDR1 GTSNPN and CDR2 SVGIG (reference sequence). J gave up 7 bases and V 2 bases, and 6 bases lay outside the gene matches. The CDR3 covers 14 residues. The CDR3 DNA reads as TGTGCCTGGAGTTCCGGGACAGGGAGGAACACCATATATTTT. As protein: CAWSSGTGRNTIYF.

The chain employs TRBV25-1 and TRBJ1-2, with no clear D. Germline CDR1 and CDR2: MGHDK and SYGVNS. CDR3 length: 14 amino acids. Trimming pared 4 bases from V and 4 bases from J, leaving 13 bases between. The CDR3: CASSATAGPYGYTF. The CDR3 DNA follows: TGTGCCAGCAGTGCCACAGCCGGCCCCTATGGCTACACCTTC.

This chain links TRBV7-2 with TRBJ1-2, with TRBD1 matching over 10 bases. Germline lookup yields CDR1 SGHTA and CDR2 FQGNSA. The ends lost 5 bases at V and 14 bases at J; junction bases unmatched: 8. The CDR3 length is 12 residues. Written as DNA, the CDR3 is TGTGCCAGCAGCCCGGGACAGGGGCGCCAAACCTTC. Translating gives CASSPGQGRQTF.

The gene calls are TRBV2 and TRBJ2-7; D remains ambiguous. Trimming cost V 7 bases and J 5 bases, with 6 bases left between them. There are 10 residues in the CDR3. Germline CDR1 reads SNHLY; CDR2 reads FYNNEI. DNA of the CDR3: TGTGCCAGCACCTTAAACGAGCAGTACTTC. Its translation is CASTLNEQYF.

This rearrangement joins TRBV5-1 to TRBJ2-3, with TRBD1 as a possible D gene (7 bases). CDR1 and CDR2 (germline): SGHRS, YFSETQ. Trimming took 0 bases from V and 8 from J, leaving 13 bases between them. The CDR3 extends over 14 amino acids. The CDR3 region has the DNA TGCGCCAGCAGCTTGGGACAGGGAGGAGGTACGCAGTATTTT. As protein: CASSLGQGGGTQYF.

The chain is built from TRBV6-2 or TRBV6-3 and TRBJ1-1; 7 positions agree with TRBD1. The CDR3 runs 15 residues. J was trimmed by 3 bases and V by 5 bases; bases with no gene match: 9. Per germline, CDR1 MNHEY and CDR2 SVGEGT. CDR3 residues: CASSDLTGEYTEAFF. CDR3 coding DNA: TGTGCCAGCAGTGACCTTACAGGGGAATACACTGAAGCTTTCTTT.

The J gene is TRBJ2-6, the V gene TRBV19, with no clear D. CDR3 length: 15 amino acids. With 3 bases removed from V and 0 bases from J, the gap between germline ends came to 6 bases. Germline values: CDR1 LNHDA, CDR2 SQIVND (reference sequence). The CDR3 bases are TGTGCCAGTAGTATGAGGAGCTCTGGGGCCAACGTCCTGACTTTC. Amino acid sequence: CASSMRSSGANVLTF.

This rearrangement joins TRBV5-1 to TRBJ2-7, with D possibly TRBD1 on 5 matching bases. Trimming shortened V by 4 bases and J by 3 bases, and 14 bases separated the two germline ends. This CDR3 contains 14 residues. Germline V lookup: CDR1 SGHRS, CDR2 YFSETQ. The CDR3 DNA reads TGCGCCAGCAGCCCGTCCAGGGTTGGCTACGAGCAGTACTTC. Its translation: CASSPSRVGYEQYF.

CDR3 protein: CASSLSIGQAGKLFF. CDR3 in DNA: TGTGCCAGCAGTTTATCGATAGGACAGGCCGGAAAACTGTTTTTT. This chain joins TRBV27 and TRBJ1-4; TRBD1 agrees at 7 bases. Germline loops: CDR1 MNHEY, CDR2 SMNVEV (reference sequence). The junction had 8 bases not matched to a gene; V was cut back by 0 bases and J by 10 bases. There are 15 residues in the CDR3.

CDR3 in amino acids: CASSTGQGRDSPLHF. In DNA, the CDR3 is TGTGCCAGTAGTACCGGACAGGGCAGGGATTCACCCCTCCACTTT. The chain carries TRBV19 and TRBJ1-6, with 8 bases matching TRBD1. Per germline, CDR1 LNHDA and CDR2 SQIVND (reference sequence). V lost 4 bases to trimming and J lost 8 bases; unmatched junction nucleotides: 7. The CDR3 consists of 15 residues.

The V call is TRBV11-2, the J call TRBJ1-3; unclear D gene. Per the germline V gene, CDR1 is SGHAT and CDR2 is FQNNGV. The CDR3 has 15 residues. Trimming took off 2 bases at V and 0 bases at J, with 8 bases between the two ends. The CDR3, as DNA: TGTGCCAGCAGCTTAAACAGCTTCTCTGGAAACACCATATATTTT. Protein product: CASSLNSFSGNTIYF. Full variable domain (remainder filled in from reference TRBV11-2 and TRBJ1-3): EAGVAQSPRYKIIEKRQSVAFWCNPISGHATLYWYQQILGQGPKLLIQFQNNGVVDDSQLPKDRFSAERLKGVDSTLKIQPAKLEDSAVYLCASSLNSFSGNTIYFGEGSWLTVV.

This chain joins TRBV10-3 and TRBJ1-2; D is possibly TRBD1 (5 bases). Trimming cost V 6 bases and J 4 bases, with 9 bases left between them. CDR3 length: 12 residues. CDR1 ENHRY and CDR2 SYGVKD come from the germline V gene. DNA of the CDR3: TGTGCCATCAGCGAGGACATCTATGGCTACACCTTC. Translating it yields CAISEDIYGYTF.

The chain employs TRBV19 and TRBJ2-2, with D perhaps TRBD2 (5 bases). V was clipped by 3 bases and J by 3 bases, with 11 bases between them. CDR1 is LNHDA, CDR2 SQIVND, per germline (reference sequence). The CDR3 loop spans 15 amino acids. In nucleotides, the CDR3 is TGTGCCAGTAGTATTTCCGGCGGGTACACCGGGGAGCTGTTTTTT. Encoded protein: CASSISGGYTGELFF.

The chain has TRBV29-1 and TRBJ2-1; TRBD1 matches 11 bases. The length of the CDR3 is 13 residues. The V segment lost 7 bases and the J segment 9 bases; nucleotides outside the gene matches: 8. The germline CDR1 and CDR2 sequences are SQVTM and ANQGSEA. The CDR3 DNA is TGCAGCGCACAGGACAGGGGGCATATTGAGCAGTTCTTC. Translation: CSAQDRGHIEQFF.

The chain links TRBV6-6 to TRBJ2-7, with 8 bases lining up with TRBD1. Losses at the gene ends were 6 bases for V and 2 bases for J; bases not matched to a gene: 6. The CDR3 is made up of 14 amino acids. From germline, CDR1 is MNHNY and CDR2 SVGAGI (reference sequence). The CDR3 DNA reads TGTGCCAGCAGCCGGACAGGGAGGCCCTACGAGCAGTACTTC. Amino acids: CASSRTGRPYEQYF.

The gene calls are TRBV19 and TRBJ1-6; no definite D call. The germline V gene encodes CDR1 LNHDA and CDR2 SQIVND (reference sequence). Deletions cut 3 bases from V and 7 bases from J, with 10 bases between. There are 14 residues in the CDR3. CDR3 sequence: CASSMREWNSPLHF. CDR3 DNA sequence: TGTGCCAGTAGTATGAGGGAATGGAATTCACCCCTCCACTTT.

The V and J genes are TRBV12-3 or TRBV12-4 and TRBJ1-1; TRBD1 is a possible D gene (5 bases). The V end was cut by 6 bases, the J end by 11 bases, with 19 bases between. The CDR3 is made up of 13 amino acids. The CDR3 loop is CASSLFGDGGAFF. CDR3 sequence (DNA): TGTGCCAGCAGCCTATTCGGGGACGGAGGGGCTTTCTTT.